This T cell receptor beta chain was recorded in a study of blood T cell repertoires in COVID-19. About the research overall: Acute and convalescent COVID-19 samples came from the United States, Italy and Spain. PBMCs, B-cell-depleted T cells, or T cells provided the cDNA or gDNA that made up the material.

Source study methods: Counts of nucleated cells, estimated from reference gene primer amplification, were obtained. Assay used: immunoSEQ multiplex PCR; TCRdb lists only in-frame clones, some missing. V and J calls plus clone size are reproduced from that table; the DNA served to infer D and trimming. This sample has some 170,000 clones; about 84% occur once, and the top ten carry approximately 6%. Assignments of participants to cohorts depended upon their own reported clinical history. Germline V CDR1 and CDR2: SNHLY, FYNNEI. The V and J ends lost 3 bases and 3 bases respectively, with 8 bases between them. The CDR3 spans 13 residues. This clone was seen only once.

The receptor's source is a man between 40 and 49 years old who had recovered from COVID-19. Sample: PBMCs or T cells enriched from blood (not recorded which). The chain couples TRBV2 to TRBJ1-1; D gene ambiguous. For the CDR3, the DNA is TGTGCCAGCAGTGATCGGGTGTACACTGAAGCTTTCTTT. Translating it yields CASSDRVYTEAFF.